This is a list of T cell receptor beta chains from one sample in a study of shared clonotypes between healthy human individuals. TCRdb keeps only in-frame clones here, not all; method: immunoSEQ multiplex PCR. In the table there are fewer than 1.4 million clones, 75% to 80% of which are singletons. Material for sequencing was memory CD4+ T cells from PBMCs. The receptors were sampled from a man aged 18 to 30 in good health. Some clones in this sample may be carry-over from other donors' samples. Each CDR3 is given with its conserved first and last residue. Clone size is shown for a subset of rows, as once, few, many or a class of expanded clone.

>TRBV5-1|NA|TRBJ1-2
CASSSPTGHSRWYGYTF
>TRBV4-2|NA|TRBJ1-4
CASSQASGGGLSQLFF
>TRBV18|NA|TRBJ2-5
CASSPPAHQETQYF
>TRBV4-1|few|TRBJ1-5
CASSQGELGNQPQHF
>TRBV6-6|NA|TRBJ2-1
CASNQGAGYNEQFF
>TRBV30|NA|NA
CAWSVGDRGYPSGNTIYF
>TRBV28|NA|TRBJ2-5
CASSVGQEETQYF
>TRBV5-4|NA|TRBJ1-5
CASSIAGQPQHF
>TRBV18|NA|TRBJ1-3
CASSPLPPQVVGNTIYF
>TRBV28|NA|TRBJ2-7
CASSPRDSKRQYF
>TRBV27|NA|TRBJ1-2
CASSRTGLGAGGYTF
>TRBV7-3|NA|TRBJ2-1
CASSLRAGLYNEQFF
>TRBV28|few|TRBJ2-3
CASKETDTQYF
>TRBV5-6|NA|TRBJ2-5
CASSLLAGGRETQYF
>TRBV7-3|NA|TRBJ2-1
CASSSSRQDEQFF
>TRBV27|few|TRBJ1-5
CASSPTAPGDRPQHF
>TRBV30|NA|NA
CAWSGPAGSDEQYF
>TRBV9|NA|TRBJ2-1
CASSVSGSYNEQFF
>TRBV5-1|NA|TRBJ2-7
CASSSGTGYSYEQYF
>TRBV5-4|NA|TRBJ2-7
CASSTRRGIVYEQYF
>TRBV9|NA|TRBJ2-1
CASSEGRANSYNEQFF
>TRBV9|NA|TRBJ1-4
CASSAGTDLYSEKLFF
>TRBV5-1|NA|TRBJ2-7
CASSQDSGTYEQYF
>TRBV5-6|NA|TRBJ1-2
CASSLPGGQSYGYTF
>TRBV11-2|NA|TRBJ2-7
CASSLGTGRTYEQYF
>TRBV6-4|NA|TRBJ2-5
CASSEGTCYFQYF
>TRBV4-1|NA|TRBJ2-7
CASSHLGAGGDYEQYF